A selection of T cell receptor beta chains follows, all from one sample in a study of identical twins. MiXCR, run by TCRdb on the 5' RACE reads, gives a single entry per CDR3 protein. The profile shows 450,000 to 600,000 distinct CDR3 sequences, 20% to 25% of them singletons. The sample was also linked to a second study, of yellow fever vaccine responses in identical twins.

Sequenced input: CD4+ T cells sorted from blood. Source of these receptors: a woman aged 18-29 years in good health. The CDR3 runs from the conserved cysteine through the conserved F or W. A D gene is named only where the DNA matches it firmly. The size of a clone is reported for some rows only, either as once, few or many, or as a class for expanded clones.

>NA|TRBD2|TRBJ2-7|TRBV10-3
CAISESRGEGGEQYF
TGTGCCATCAGTGAGTCGCGGGGGGAAGGAGGCGAGCAGTACTTC
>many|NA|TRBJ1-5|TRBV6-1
CASTTDNQPQHF
TGTGCCAGCACGACAGACAATCAGCCCCAGCATTTT
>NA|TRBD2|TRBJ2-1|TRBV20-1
CSARVSGRGGEQFF
TGCAGTGCTAGAGTGAGCGGGAGAGGCGGTGAGCAGTTCTTC
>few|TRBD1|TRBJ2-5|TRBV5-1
CASSFRTGGAVKETQYF
TGCGCCAGCAGCTTTCGTACAGGGGGCGCCGTCAAAGAGACCCAGTACTTC
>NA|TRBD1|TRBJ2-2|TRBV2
CASIQNTGGGYTGELFF
TGTGCCAGCATCCAGAACACAGGGGGCGGTTACACCGGGGAGCTGTTTTTT
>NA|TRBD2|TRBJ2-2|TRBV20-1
CSARRFAGGTGELFF
TGCAGTGCTAGGAGGTTCGCGGGAGGTACCGGGGAGCTGTTTTTT
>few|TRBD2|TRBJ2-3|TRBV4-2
CASSQALGLAGSTDTQYF
TGTGCCAGCAGCCAAGCCCTAGGACTAGCGGGTAGCACAGATACGCAGTATTTT
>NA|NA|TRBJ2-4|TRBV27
CASSSNTLGAKNIQYF
TGTGCCAGCAGTTCAAACACCCTGGGGGCCAAAAACATTCAGTACTTC
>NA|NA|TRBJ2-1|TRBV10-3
CAISESGREQFF
TGTGCCATCAGTGAGTCGGGAAGAGAGCAGTTCTTC
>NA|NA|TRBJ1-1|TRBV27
CASRPSGYTEAFF
TGTGCCAGCAGGCCCTCGGGGTACACTGAAGCTTTCTTT
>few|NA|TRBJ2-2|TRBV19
CASSMRGMNTGELFF
TGTGCCAGTAGTATGAGGGGGATGAACACCGGGGAGCTGTTTTTT
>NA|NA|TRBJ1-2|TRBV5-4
CASSLWTQSKPNGYTF
TGTGCCAGCAGCTTGTGGACCCAGAGCAAACCGAATGGCTACACCTTC
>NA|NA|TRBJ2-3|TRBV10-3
CAIKPGATDTQYF
TGTGCCATCAAGCCAGGGGCCACAGATACGCAGTATTTT
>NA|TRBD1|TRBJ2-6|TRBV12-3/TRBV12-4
CASDLRGRGGANVLTF
TGTGCCAGCGATTTAAGGGGGCGCGGTGGGGCCAACGTCCTGACTTTC
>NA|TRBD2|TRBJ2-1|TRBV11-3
CASSLVTAGVYNEQFF
TGTGCCAGCAGCTTAGTGACTGCGGGAGTGTACAATGAGCAGTTCTTC